This TCR beta chain was recovered during a study of shared clonotypes between healthy human individuals. For the study at large: Per donor, CD8 memory used one plate, CD8 naive used two, CD4 memory used three and CD4 naive used three. Study-wide points: The donor pool, a small one, limited the genetic and exposure-history diversity represented.

As regards this clone: Its antigen remains unidentified.

Naive CD8 cells lacked CD45RO, underwent positive selection for CCR7 and left out terminally differentiated effector memory CD45RA+ cells. Genomic DNA of every subset was divided equally among multiple immunoSEQ plates. An approximately 220 ng quantity of DNA, around 30,000 T cell genomes, went into the sorted-subset replicate PCRs. Clones were read by immunoSEQ multiplex PCR, and TCRdb kept only the in-frame ones, dropping some. The profile shows fewer than 1 million clones, 95% to 97% of them singletons. V dropped 4 bases and J dropped 0 bases, with 12 bases sitting between them. CDR1 is SEHNR and CDR2 is FQNEAQ in the germline V gene (reference sequence). The CDR3 contains 15 residues.

The specimen was naive CD8+ T cells sorted from blood. The chain combines TRBV7-9 with TRBJ1-2; maybe TRBD1 (5 bases). This TCR was sampled from a man in his thirties or forties in good health. The CDR3 nucleotides read TGTGCCAGCAGCTCTAGCGTGGGGCCTAACTATGGCTACACCTTC. Translating it yields CASSSSVGPNYGYTF.